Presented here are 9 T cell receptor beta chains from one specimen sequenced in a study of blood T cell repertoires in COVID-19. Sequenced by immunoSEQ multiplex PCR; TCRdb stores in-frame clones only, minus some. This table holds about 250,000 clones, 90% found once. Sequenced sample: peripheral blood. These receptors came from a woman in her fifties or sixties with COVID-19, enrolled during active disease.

The CDR3 region is CASSLGEATGVTSPLHF. Here the CDR3 DNA reads TGTGCCAGCTCCCTCGGGGAAGCGACAGGGGTCACGTCACCCCTCCACTTT. This sequence joins TRBV18 and TRBJ1-6; 8 nucleotides agree with TRBD1. This CDR3 region has 17 residues. The ends lost 6 bases at V and 10 bases at J; junction bases unmatched: 17. Per the germline V gene, CDR1 is KGHSH and CDR2 is LQKENI. The entire variable domain, with the rest obtained from reference TRBV18 and TRBJ1-6, is as follows: NAGVMQNPRHLVRRRGQEARLRCSPMKGHSHVYWYRQLPEEGLKFMVYLQKENIIDESGMPKERFSAEFPKEGPSILRIQQVVRGDSAAYFCASSLGEATGVTSPLHFGNGTRLTVT.

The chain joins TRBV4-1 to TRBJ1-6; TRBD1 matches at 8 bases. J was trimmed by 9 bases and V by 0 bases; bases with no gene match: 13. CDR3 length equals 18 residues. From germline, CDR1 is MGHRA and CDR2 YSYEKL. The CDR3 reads CASSQDLGQGASSSPLHF. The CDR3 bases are TGCGCCAGCAGCCAAGATTTGGGCCAGGGGGCTAGTAGTTCACCCCTCCACTTT.

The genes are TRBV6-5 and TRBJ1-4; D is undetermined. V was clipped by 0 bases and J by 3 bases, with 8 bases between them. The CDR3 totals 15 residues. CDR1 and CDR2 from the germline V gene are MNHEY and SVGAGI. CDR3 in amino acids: CASSYSGRSNEKLFF. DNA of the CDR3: TGTGCCAGCAGTTACTCGGGCCGTTCTAATGAAAAACTGTTTTTT.

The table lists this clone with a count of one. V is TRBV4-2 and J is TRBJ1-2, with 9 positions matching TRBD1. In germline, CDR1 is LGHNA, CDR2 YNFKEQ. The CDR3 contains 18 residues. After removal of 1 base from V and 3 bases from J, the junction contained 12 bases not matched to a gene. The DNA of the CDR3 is TGTGCCAGCAGCCAAGGACCGGGACAGGGACGTTCTCACTATGGCTACACCTTC. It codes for CASSQGPGQGRSHYGYTF.

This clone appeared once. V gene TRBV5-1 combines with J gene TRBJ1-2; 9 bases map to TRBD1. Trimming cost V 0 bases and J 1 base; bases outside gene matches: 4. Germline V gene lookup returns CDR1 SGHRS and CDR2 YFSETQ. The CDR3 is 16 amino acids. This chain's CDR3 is CASSLATTGGNYGYTF. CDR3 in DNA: TGCGCCAGCAGCTTGGCCACGACAGGGGGTAACTATGGCTACACCTTC.

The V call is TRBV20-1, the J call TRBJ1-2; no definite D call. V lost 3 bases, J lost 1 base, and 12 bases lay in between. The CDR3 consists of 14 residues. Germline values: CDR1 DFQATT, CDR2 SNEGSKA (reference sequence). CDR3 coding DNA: TGCAGTGCTAGTGGGCAGCGAATTAACTATGGCTACACCTTC. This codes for CSASGQRINYGYTF.

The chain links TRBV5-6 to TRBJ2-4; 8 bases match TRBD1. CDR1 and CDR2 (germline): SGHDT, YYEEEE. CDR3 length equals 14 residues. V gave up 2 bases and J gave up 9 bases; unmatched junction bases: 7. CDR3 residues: CASSFGLTGGIQYF. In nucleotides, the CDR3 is TGTGCCAGCAGCTTTGGACTCACAGGGGGCATTCAGTACTTC.

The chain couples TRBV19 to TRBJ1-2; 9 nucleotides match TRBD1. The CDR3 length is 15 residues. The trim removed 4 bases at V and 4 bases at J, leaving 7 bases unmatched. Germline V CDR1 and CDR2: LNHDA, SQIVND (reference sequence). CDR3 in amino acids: CASSRQGGYRYGYTF. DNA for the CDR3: TGTGCCAGTAGTAGACAGGGGGGCTACCGCTATGGCTACACCTTC.

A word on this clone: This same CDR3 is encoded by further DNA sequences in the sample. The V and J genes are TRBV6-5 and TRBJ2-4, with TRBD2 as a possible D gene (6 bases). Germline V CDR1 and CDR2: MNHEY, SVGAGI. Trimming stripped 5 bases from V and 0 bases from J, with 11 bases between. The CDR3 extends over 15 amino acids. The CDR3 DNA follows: TGTGCCAGCAGTCGCGGGGCGCTAGCCAAAAACATTCAGTACTTC. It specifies CASSRGALAKNIQYF.